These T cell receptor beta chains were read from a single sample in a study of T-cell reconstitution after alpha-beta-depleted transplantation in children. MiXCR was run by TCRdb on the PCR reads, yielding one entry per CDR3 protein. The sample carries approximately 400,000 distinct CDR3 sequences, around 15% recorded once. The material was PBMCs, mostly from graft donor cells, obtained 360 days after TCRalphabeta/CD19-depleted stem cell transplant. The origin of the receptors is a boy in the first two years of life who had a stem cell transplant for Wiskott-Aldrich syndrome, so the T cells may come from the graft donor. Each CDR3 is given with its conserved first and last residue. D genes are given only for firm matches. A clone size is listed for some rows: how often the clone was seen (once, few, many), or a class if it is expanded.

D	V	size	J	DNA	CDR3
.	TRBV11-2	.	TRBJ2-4	TGTGCCAGCAGCTTAGGAGGCCTATATAATAACATTCAGTACTTC	CASSLGGLYNNIQYF
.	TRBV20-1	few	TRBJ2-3	TGCAGTGCATGGGTAGATACGCAGTATTTT	CSAWVDTQYF
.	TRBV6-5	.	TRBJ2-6	TGTGCCAGCAGTTACCAGGGCTCTGGGGCCAACGTCCTGACTTTC	CASSYQGSGANVLTF
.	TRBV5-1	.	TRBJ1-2	TGCGCCAGCAGCTTGGACAGGATGAGTGGTGGCTACACCTTC	CASSLDRMSGGYTF
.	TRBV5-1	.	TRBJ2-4	TGCGCCAGCAGCTCCGGGAGACTTGGAAACATTCAGTACTTC	CASSSGRLGNIQYF
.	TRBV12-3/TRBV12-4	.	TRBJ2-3	TGTGCCAGCAGTTTAGGCAGGCTTTCAGATACGCAGTATTTT	CASSLGRLSDTQYF
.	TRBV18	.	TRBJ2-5	TGTGCCAGCTCACTACGGGACCGAGAGACCCAGTACTTC	CASSLRDRETQYF
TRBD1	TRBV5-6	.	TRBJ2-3	TGTGCCAGCAGCTACGCGGACGCACAGGGGAGAAGGGCAGATACGCAGTATTTT	CASSYADAQGRRADTQYF
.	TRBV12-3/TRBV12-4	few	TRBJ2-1	TGTGCCAGCAGTTTCGCTTCCTACAATGAGCAGTTCTTC	CASSFASYNEQFF
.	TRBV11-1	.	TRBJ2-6	TGTGCCAGCAGCTCCATCAGTCCGACAGGCACGTTGAGCTCTGGGGCCAACGTCCTGACTTTC	CASSSISPTGTLSSGANVLTF
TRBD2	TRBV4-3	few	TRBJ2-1	TGCGCCAGCAGCCTATTAGCGGGAGGGGAGCAGTTCTTC	CASSLLAGGEQFF
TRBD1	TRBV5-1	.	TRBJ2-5	TGCGCCAGCAGCTGGCGAGGGACAGACCTACAAGAGACCCAGTACTTC	CASSWRGTDLQETQYF
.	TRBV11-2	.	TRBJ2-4	TGTGCCAGCAGCTTAATGTGGTGGCGCAAAAACATTCAGTACTTC	CASSLMWWRKNIQYF
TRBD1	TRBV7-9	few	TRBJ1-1	TGTGCCAGCAGCCGCGTACAGGGGCCTCCGGTCGACACTGAAGCTTTCTTT	CASSRVQGPPVDTEAFF
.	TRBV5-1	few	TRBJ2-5	TGCGCCAGCAGCTTGCACTACACTACGAACCAAGAGACCCAGTACTTC	CASSLHYTTNQETQYF
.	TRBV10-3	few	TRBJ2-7	TGTGCCATCAGTGAACAACCCGCTAAGCCCCCTTACGAGCAGTACTTC	CAISEQPAKPPYEQYF
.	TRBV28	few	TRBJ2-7	TGTGCCAGCACCCGTGGGGGCAGGCCCTACGAGCAGTACTTC	CASTRGGRPYEQYF
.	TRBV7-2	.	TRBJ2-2	TGTGCCAGCAGCTTAGCGCGAAGCGGGGAGCTGTTTTTT	CASSLARSGELFF
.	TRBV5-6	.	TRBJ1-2	TGTGCCAGCAGCTTCGCCGGGGTCAACTATGGCTACACCTTC	CASSFAGVNYGYTF
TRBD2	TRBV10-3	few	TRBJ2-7	TGTGCCATCAGTGAGGGACTAGCGGGAGCCTACGAGCAGTACTTC	CAISEGLAGAYEQYF
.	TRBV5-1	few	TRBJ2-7	TGCGCCAGCAGCTTGGGATGGGGGAGTGTCTCCTACGAGCAGTACTTC	CASSLGWGSVSYEQYF
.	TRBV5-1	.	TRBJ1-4	TGCGCCAGCAGCTTGTGGGCCGCGGATGAAAAACTGTTTTTT	CASSLWAADEKLFF
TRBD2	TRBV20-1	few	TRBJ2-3	TGCAGTGCTAGAGCGGGGGGGAGGATGATGGATACGCAGTATTTT	CSARAGGRMMDTQYF
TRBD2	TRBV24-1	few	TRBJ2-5	TGTGCCACCAGTGATTTTCTTACGGGGGGGGCGAAAGAGACCCAGTACTTC	CATSDFLTGGAKETQYF
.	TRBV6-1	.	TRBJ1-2	TGTGCCAGCAGTCCCAGCGGACTTACCTATGGCTACACCTTC	CASSPSGLTYGYTF
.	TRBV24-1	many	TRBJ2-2	TGTGCCACCAGTGAGCCAGGGCCCCCGAACACCGGGGAGCTGTTTTTT	CATSEPGPPNTGELFF
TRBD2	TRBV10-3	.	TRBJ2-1	TGTGCCATCAAGGGGCTAGCGGGGGGAAATGAGCAGTTCTTC	CAIKGLAGGNEQFF
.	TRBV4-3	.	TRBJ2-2	TGCGCCAGCAGCCAAGATGTACCTGGGGAGCTGTTTTTT	CASSQDVPGELFF
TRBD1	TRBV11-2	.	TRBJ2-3	TGTGCCAGCAGCTTAGAAGGGTGGGGCAGGGGGACCACAGATACGCAGTATTTT	CASSLEGWGRGTTDTQYF
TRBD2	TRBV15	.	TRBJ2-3	TGTGCCACGGGAGCGGGGGGGCCGACAGATACGCAGTATTTT	CATGAGGPTDTQYF
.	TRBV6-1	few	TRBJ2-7	TGTGCCAGCAGTCGACGGGCCGGGGACTCCTACGAGCAGTACTTC	CASSRRAGDSYEQYF
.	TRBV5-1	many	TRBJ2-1	TGCGCCAGCAGCTTGGGAGTGTACAATGAGCAGTTCTTC	CASSLGVYNEQFF
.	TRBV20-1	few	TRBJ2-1	TGCAGTGCTAGAGATCAGGGACACTACAATGAGCAGTTCTTC	CSARDQGHYNEQFF
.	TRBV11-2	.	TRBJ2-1	TGTGCCAGCAGCTTAGACTCCCGGGAGGAGCAGTTCTTC	CASSLDSREEQFF
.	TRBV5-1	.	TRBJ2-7	TGCGCCAGCAGCCGCAACCCAAGCATCGACAGCTACGAGCAGTACTTC	CASSRNPSIDSYEQYF
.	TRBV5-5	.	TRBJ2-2	TGTGCCAGCAGCTTTCAACCGGGACCACCTTTAGGCGGGGAGCTGTTTTTT	CASSFQPGPPLGGELFF
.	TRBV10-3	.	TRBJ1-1	TGTGCCTTATCCGATTCTTACGGGATGAACACTGAAGCTTTCTTT	CALSDSYGMNTEAFF
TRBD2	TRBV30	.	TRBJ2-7	TGTGCCTGGAGAACTAGCGGAGTCTACGAGCAGTACTTC	CAWRTSGVYEQYF
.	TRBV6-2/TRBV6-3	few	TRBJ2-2	TGTGCCAGCAGTTACCTGGCGCGGTGGACCGGGGAGCTGTTTTTT	CASSYLARWTGELFF
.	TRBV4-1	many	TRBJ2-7	TGCGCCAGCAGCCAAGGCAGATACTACGAGCAGTACTTC	CASSQGRYYEQYF
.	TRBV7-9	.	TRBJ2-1	TGTGCCACCGGATCAGCCTTCTACAATGAGCAGTTCTTC	CATGSAFYNEQFF